This T cell receptor (beta chain) was sequenced during a study of T cell responses to AZD1222 COVID-19 vaccine (dated by TCRdb to 2020 to 2023). Looking at the study overall: Because spike-specific TCR depth and breadth did not differ between the two schedules, AZD1222 recipients who got a second dose at roughly 4 weeks were pooled with those who got a second dose at roughly 12 weeks. TCR sequencing was performed for roughly 240 trial participants, of whom about 200 were given two doses of AZD1222 and around 26 were given two doses of MenACWY control vaccine. Trial participants were enrolled into age subgroups of 18-55, 56-69 and 70-plus years, which contained roughly 150, 30 and 60 TCR-sequenced participants, respectively. Study-wide findings and limitations: Reportedly, almost half of the unique spike-specific TCRs recognized epitopes lying outside the regions that are mutated in the B.1.351 and B.1.1.7 variants. Conclusions about previously exposed vaccinees are limited, since just 6 or 7 AZD1222 recipients were seropositive for SARS-CoV-2 at baseline. The 56-69-year group was small, and its depth increase did not reach significance, likely because of low power. CD4 TCRs associated with the vaccine covered the entire spike protein, and the dominant responses were in regions 160-218 and 743-854. Because no day 14 peak-response samples were available, repertoires were characterized only after the peak T cell response. Participants were mostly white British, with more females than males. The authors suggested clonal diversity may have been underestimated. After two AZD1222 doses, spike-specific TCR breadth and depth were significantly higher than at day 0 and than in MenACWY recipients.

This clone was found once. Its antigen remains unidentified. No base quality values were provided; no much bigger clone lies one nucleotide off. CDR1 and CDR2 were assigned from the germline V gene (reference sequence) as LGHDT and YNNKEL. A distance of 3 bases separates the germline ends of V and J, which lose 3 bases and 3 bases respectively. Taken from cysteine to phenylalanine, the CDR3 has 12 residues. This entry keeps only the CDR3 DNA: 36 bases, framed from base 1. The sample's time point, from its label and the paper: baseline before first vaccination. The vaccinee samples were drawn from two UK trials, COV001 and COV002, one of which was a single-blind randomized controlled phase 2/3 trial testing AZD1222 (ChAdOx1 nCoV-19) in healthy adults. Trial participant PBMC samples were collected at day 0 and day 28 after the second dose for TCRbeta chain sequencing. The CDR3 regions of human TCRbeta chains were subjected to immunosequencing. The original pipeline was this. Repertoire TCRs were matched against a reference library of SARS-CoV-2-specific TCRs generated with the MIRA antigen-specificity platform. Breadth was defined as the fraction of unique TCRs that were SARS-CoV-2-associated, and depth was defined as the fraction of total T cells that were SARS-CoV-2-associated. Each spike-specific TCR was assigned to its reactive spike region and to a CD4 or CD8 class using the MIRA data. Log10-transformed breadth and depth values were compared by one-way ANOVA with Sidak's multiple comparisons tests. The table comes from immuneACCESS by way of TCRdb, which keeps in-frame sequences with V and J called. Part of the clones is missing from these tables; in studies checked, under half for an unresolved V gene and the rest for unknown reasons. D and trimming were read from the DNA, whereas the V and J calls and clone size are those reported in that table. The sample includes about 130,000 clones, with 85% to 95% observed a single time. The top ten hold over 6.5% of the sample.

The clonotype originates from an adult in good health. The V and J segments used are TRBV3-1 (or the pseudogene TRBV3-2) and TRBJ2-1; the D segment cannot be called with confidence. The specimen comprised peripheral blood, sampled on day 0 of AZD1222 vaccination. In nucleotide form, the sequence is TGTGCCAGCAGCCAGAGCTACAATGAGCAGTTCTTC. This gives the protein CASSQSYNEQFF.